The 20 T cell receptor beta chains below come from one sample, sequenced in a study of CD8+CD57+ T cells in acquired aplastic anemia. Genomic DNA constituted the template upon which TCR beta VDJ and CDR3 profiling was performed. TCRdb analysed the reads with MiXCR anew, one entry per CDR3 protein. The data show around 200,000 distinct CDR3 sequences, with approximately 49% seen just once and roughly 15% held by the top ten. Source material: sorted CD4+, CD8+, or CD8+CD57+ T cells (not recorded which) from PBMCs. The source of these receptors is a human donor in good health, serving as a control.

This clonotype occurred many times. The rearrangement links TRBV12-3 or TRBV12-4 to TRBJ1-6, with D hard to call. This CDR3 spans 14 amino acids. V gave up 5 bases and J gave up 0 bases, with 5 bases separating them. CDR3 sequence (DNA): TGTGCCAGCAGTAGTAGCTCCTATAATTCACCCCTCCACTTT. Its translation is CASSSSSYNSPLHF.

This clonotype was recorded many times. The J gene is TRBJ1-2, the V gene TRBV12-3 or TRBV12-4; TRBD1 matches 7 bases. This CDR3 comprises 15 residues. V trimming: 6 bases; J trimming: 4 bases; junction bases outside the gene matches: 11. The CDR3: CASRPYSTGVYGYTF. The CDR3 DNA sequence: TGTGCCAGCAGACCTTACTCCACAGGGGTCTATGGCTACACCTTC.

Ten or more counts support this clonotype. This chain connects TRBV7-9 to TRBJ2-5; 10 bases line up with TRBD1. CDR1 is SEHNR, CDR2 FQNEAQ, per germline (reference sequence). V dropped 3 bases and J dropped 0; count of bases not matched to a gene: 1. This CDR3 has 15 residues. Written as DNA, the CDR3 is TGTGCCAGCAGCTTGGACAGGGGGTACCAAGAGACCCAGTACTTC. Translated, it gives CASSLDRGYQETQYF.

This rearrangement joins TRBV5-1 to TRBJ1-6, with unresolved D. Trimming pared 0 bases from V and 9 bases from J, leaving 10 bases between. Germline V CDR1 and CDR2: SGHRS, YFSETQ. The CDR3 totals 14 residues. The CDR3 DNA follows: TGCGCCAGCAGCTTGGAGGGCTCCAGTTCACCCCTCCACTTT. Translating gives CASSLEGSSSPLHF.

With respect to this clonotype: One junction end does not reproduce the germline sequence, and a read error may be involved. V is TRBV2 and J is TRBJ2-1; 7 bases match TRBD1. The CDR3 covers 14 residues. From germline, CDR1 is SNHLY and CDR2 FYNNEI. The CDR3 DNA reads TGTGCCAGCCGGCTACGGACAGGAAGCAATGAACAGTTCTTC. Encoded protein: CASRLRTGSNEQFF.

The CDR3: CASSSQGRNGDTEAFF. The CDR3 region has the DNA TGTGCCAGCAGTTCACAGGGGAGGAACGGGGACACTGAAGCTTTCTTT. The chain is built from TRBV12-3 or TRBV12-4 and TRBJ1-1; 7 bases agree with TRBD1. Losses at the gene ends were 4 bases for V and 3 bases for J; bases not matched to a gene: 11. The CDR3 has 16 amino acids.

This chain uses TRBV19 with TRBJ2-7, with D unclear. Germline values: CDR1 LNHDA, CDR2 SQIVND (reference sequence). The CDR3 contains 13 residues. Trimming removed 5 bases at V and 5 bases at J, with 13 bases between. CDR3 in DNA: TGTGCCAGTAGTCCCCTGACTGGGGACGAGCAGTACTTC. The encoded protein is CASSPLTGDEQYF.

This clonotype was seen a few times. The chain is built from TRBV6-5 and TRBJ2-1, with TRBD1 as a possible D gene (5 bases). CDR1 is MNHEY and CDR2 is SVGAGI in the germline V gene. This CDR3 comprises 18 residues. Trimming removed 4 bases at V and 3 bases at J, with 22 bases between. The CDR3 loop reads CASSSTDQGFLLYNEQFF. In DNA, the CDR3 is TGTGCCAGCAGTTCTACCGACCAGGGATTTTTACTCTACAATGAGCAGTTCTTC.

This clonotype was detected only once. At one boundary the junction diverges from the germline segment, which might be a read error. This rearrangement joins TRBV10-3 to TRBJ1-1; D call uncertain. Germline V gene lookup returns CDR1 ENHRY and CDR2 SYGVKD. The CDR3 spans 12 residues. DNA for the CDR3: TGTGCCATCAGTGGGACGGGCACTGAGGCTTCCTTT. Its protein product is CAISGTGTEASF.

The table lists this clonotype with a count of one. The CDR3 DNA reads TGTGCCAGCAGTCCATCTGGGGACGGTCGTACCGGGCAGTACTTC. Its protein product is CASSPSGDGRTGQYF. The chain employs TRBV6-5 and TRBJ2-7; D could derive from TRBD1 or TRBD2 (5 bases each). Trimming pared 5 bases from V and 9 bases from J, leaving 23 bases between. Per the germline V gene, CDR1 is MNHEY and CDR2 is SVGAGI. The CDR3 contains 15 residues.

The V call is TRBV2, the J call TRBJ1-6, with D possibly being TRBD1 (5 bases). The CDR3 is 15 residues long. V was trimmed by 5 bases and J by 5 bases, leaving 13 bases between them. Germline V gene sequence: CDR1 SNHLY, CDR2 FYNNEI. CDR3 protein: CASSSQEANNSPLHF. CDR3 DNA: TGTGCCAGCAGTTCACAGGAGGCCAATAATTCACCCCTCCACTTT.

This clonotype was observed many times. CDR3 nucleotides: TGTGCCAGCACATCAGACCCCTATGGCTACACCTTC. Its translation is CASTSDPYGYTF. This chain joins TRBV12-3 or TRBV12-4 and TRBJ1-2; the D is unclear. The CDR3 runs to 12 residues. Trimming pared 7 bases from V and 4 bases from J, leaving 10 bases between.

The table lists this clonotype with a count of one. The CDR3 spells CASSYRQGYNEQFF. The CDR3 nucleotides are TGTGCCAGCAGCTACAGACAGGGGTACAATGAGCAGTTCTTC. The chain combines TRBV7-3 with TRBJ2-1; 8 nucleotides align to TRBD1. The length of the CDR3 is 14 residues. The junction had 3 bases not matched to a gene; V was cut back by 4 bases and J by 4 bases. CDR1 is SGHTA, CDR2 FQGTGA, per germline.

This chain links TRBV20-1 with TRBJ2-5; D not certain. This CDR3 is 14 amino acids long. Germline V gene lookup returns CDR1 DFQATT and CDR2 SNEGSKA (reference sequence). V dropped 3 bases and J dropped 2 bases, with 13 bases sitting between them. This chain's CDR3 is CSASLREWQETQYF. Here the CDR3 DNA reads TGCAGTGCTAGCTTGCGCGAATGGCAAGAGACCCAGTACTTC.

This chain joins TRBV7-2 and TRBJ1-5; D is uncertain. CDR1 is SGHTA, CDR2 FQGNSA, per germline. V lost 1 base, J lost 5 bases, and 6 bases lay in between. The CDR3 covers 13 residues. The CDR3 coding sequence is TGTGCCAGCAGCTTAGTCGCGTATCAGCCCCAGCATTTT. As protein: CASSLVAYQPQHF.

In its sample, this clonotype was seen many times. The chain recombines TRBV7-2 with TRBJ1-3; D gene ambiguous. The CDR3 has 15 amino acids. With 5 bases removed from V and 0 bases from J, the gap between germline ends came to 11 bases. Germline values: CDR1 SGHTA, CDR2 FQGNSA. The CDR3 DNA follows: TGTGCCAGCAGCGCTACCGGCGGCTCTGGAAACACCATATATTTT. It yields the protein CASSATGGSGNTIYF.

The rearrangement uses TRBV19 and TRBJ1-1; TRBD1 aligns across 8 bases. From germline, CDR1 is LNHDA and CDR2 SQIVND (reference sequence). V was clipped by 11 bases and J by 11 bases; unmatched bases: 16. This CDR3 comprises 13 residues. CDR3 residues: CALSGPGGGNAFF. CDR3 nucleotides: TGTGCCCTCTCTGGGCCAGGGGGCGGTAATGCTTTCTTT.

Ten or more counts support this clonotype. The chain combines TRBV28 with TRBJ2-2; no clear D gene. This CDR3 is 14 amino acids long. Trimming removed 3 bases from V and 2 bases from J, with 7 bases in between. Germline values: CDR1 MDHEN, CDR2 SYDVKM. The CDR3 DNA reads TGTGCCAGCAGTTTCCGGATTAACACCGGGGAGCTGTTTTTT. It codes for CASSFRINTGELFF.

Worth noting for this clonotype: At one of its ends the junction is not consistent with the germline gene, which may arise from a read error. The genes are TRBV7-9 and TRBJ2-1; 10 bases are a match to TRBD2. This CDR3 spans 15 amino acids. Germline CDR1 is SEHNR and CDR2 is FQNEAQ (reference sequence). CDR3 protein: CASNLVTSGINEQFF. The DNA of the CDR3 is TGTGCCAGCAACTTAGTTACTAGCGGGATCAATGAGCAGTTCTTC.

This chain uses TRBV24-1 with TRBJ1-1; 8 bases align to TRBD1. V was pared by 5 bases and J by 2 bases, with 21 bases of the junction left unmatched. The CDR3 extends over 20 amino acids. CDR1 and CDR2 (germline): KGHDR, SFDVKD. The chain's CDR3 is CATSGLNLPGQATLNTEAFF. CDR3 nucleotides: TGTGCCACCAGTGGACTCAACCTTCCGGGACAGGCTACCTTAAACACTGAAGCTTTCTTT.